Reported below is one TCR beta chain. These data are taken from a study of tumor-infiltrating lymphocytes in primary liver carcinoma. CDR1 MGHRA and CDR2 YSYEKL come from the germline V gene. The CDR3 totals 17 residues. V lost 1 base to trimming and J lost 2 bases, with 17 bases between them. With around 500 ng total RNA as template and a constant-region primer, TCR beta cDNA was made. Sequencing libraries for TCR beta derived from three nested multiplex PCR rounds that used slightly modified ARM-PCR. Primers for the first two PCR rounds were TRBV1-TRBV30 forward primers and a C-beta reverse primer (approximately 10 cycles per round). TCRdb re-analysed the multiplex PCR reads in MiXCR, keeping a single row per CDR3 protein. Of fewer than 350,000 distinct CDR3 sequences in the sample, less than 70% were seen once. The blood RNA (from unsorted whole blood) was obtained, and germline DNA was also extracted.

This receptor was taken from a man aged 40-55 years with primary liver carcinoma and hepatitis B virus infection. V and J are TRBV4-1 and TRBJ2-5; no clear D gene. Sequenced material: peripheral blood. CDR3 loop: CASSQVPSVLSQETQYF. In DNA form, the CDR3 reads TGCGCCAGCAGCCAAGTTCCCAGCGTGTTGTCTCAAGAGACCCAGTACTTC.